This T cell receptor beta chain emerged from a study of T cell responses to AZD1222 COVID-19 vaccine. Of note for this clone: Its antigen remains unknown.

Sequencing used immunoSEQ multiplex PCR; TCRdb keeps in-frame clones, though not all of them. The data contain 130,000 or so clones, around 90% of them singletons. Study conclusions and caveats: Nearly half of spike-specific TCRs reportedly go after variant regions that carry no mutations. Dominant at 160-218 and 743-854, vaccine-associated CD4 TCRs also spanned spike. Only five or six AZD1222 recipients tested seropositive at baseline. Donors skewed white British and female; clonal diversity was possibly underestimated.

V dropped 5 bases and J dropped 6; count of bases not matched to a gene: 14. Germline loops: CDR1 SGHTA, CDR2 FQGNSA. The length of the CDR3 is 16 residues. The rearrangement links TRBV7-2 to TRBJ2-7; 9 positions match TRBD1. This receptor was obtained from an adult in good health. The material was peripheral blood, obtained on day 0 of AZD1222 vaccination. The CDR3, as DNA: TGTGCCAGCAGCGTCAACCGGGACAGGGAAGGAATCGAGCAGTACTTC. Translation: CASSVNRDREGIEQYF.